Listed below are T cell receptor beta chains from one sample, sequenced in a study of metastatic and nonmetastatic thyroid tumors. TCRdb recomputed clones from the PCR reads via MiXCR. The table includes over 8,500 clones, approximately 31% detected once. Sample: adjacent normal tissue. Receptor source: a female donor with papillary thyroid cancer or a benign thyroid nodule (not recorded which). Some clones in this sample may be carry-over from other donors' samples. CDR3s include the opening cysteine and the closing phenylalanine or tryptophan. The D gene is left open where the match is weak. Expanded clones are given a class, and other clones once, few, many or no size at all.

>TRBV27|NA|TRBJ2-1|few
CASQGSSEQFF
TGTGCCAGCCAGGGGTCCAGTGAGCAGTTCTTC
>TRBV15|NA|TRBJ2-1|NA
CATSRDLAPEQFF
TGTGCCACCAGCAGAGATCTCGCACCGGAGCAGTTCTTC
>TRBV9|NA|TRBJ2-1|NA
CASSVSGIHYNEQFF
TGTGCCAGCAGCGTATCCGGAATTCACTACAATGAGCAGTTCTTC
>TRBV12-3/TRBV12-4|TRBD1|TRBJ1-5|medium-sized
CASSLSTGGGNQPQHF
TGTGCCAGCAGCCTATCAACAGGGGGCGGCAATCAGCCCCAGCATTTT
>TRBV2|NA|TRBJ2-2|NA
CASRRLVRNTGELFF
TGTGCCAGCAGAAGACTAGTCCGGAACACCGGGGAGCTGTTTTTT
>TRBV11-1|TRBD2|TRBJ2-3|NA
CASSLAPGLDGDTQYF
TGTGCCAGCAGCTTAGCTCCGGGACTAGACGGAGATACGCAGTATTTT
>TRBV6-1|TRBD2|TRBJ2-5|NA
CASSPSGRPETQYF
TGTGCCAGCAGCCCTAGCGGGAGACCCGAGACCCAGTACTTC
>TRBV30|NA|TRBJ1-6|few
CACLNVSSSYNSPLHF
TGTGCCTGCCTCAACGTGTCAAGCTCCTATAATTCACCCCTCCACTTT
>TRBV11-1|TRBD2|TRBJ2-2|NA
CASSLETSGGYTGELFF
TGTGCCAGCAGCTTAGAGACTAGCGGGGGCTACACCGGGGAGCTGTTTTTT
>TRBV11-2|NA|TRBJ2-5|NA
CASSLNVVAVQETQYF
TGTGCCAGCAGCTTAAATGTTGTAGCGGTCCAAGAGACCCAGTACTTC
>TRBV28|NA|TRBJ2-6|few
CASSLQRVRGASGANVMTF
TGTGCCAGCAGTTTACAACGAGTCAGGGGCGCGTCTGGGGCAAACGTCATGACTTTC
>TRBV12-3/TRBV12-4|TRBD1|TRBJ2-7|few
CASSLEGQLSYEQYF
TGTGCCAGCAGTTTAGAGGGACAGCTTTCCTACGAGCAGTACTTC
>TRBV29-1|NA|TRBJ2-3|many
CSLMGDPPGTDTQYF
TGCAGCTTAATGGGGGATCCCCCGGGCACAGATACGCAGTATTTT
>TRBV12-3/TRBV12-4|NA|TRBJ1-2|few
CASSPVWVPDSPYYGYTF
TGTGCCAGCAGTCCCGTTTGGGTCCCGGACAGTCCTTACTATGGCTACACCTTC
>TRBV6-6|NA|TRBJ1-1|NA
CASSYGGTRTEAFF
TGTGCCAGCAGTTACGGGGGCACTCGGACTGAAGCTTTCTTT
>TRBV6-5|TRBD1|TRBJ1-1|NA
CASSSGQLGETEAFF
TGTGCCAGCAGTTCGGGACAGTTGGGAGAGACTGAAGCTTTCTTT
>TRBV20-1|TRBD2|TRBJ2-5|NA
CSARPGIAGIQETQYF
TGCAGTGCTAGACCCGGGATAGCGGGGATCCAAGAGACCCAGTACTTC